A single sample is the source of the 20 T cell receptor beta chains below, sequenced in a study of blood T cell repertoires in COVID-19 (dated by TCRdb to the early 2020s). Libraries were prepared through the immunoSEQ multiplex PCR assay. TCRdb took over this immuneACCESS table, retaining in-frame rearrangements with V and J assigned. Such tables are incomplete; in checked studies, under half of the missing clones stem from an unresolved V gene, and the remainder is unexplained. The sample data list some 330,000 clones, and 92% of these were observed just once. The top ten hold less than 20% of the sample. The sample was PBMCs or T cells enriched from blood (not recorded which). All receptors come from a woman under 40 who had recovered from COVID-19.

This clone was seen a single time. For the CDR3, the DNA is TGCGCCAGCAGCTACCAAGGGGGGGCGGCCTACGAGCAGTACTTC. Translating gives CASSYQGGAAYEQYF. The V and J genes are TRBV5-1 and TRBJ2-7, with a possible D match to TRBD2 (7 bases). The CDR3 consists of 15 residues. Looked up from germline, CDR1 is SGHRS and CDR2 is YFSETQ. Trimming pared 3 bases from V and 2 bases from J, leaving 15 bases between.

This chain connects TRBV5-5 to TRBJ1-2; D unresolved. Trimming pared 1 base from V and 5 bases from J, leaving 15 bases between. This CDR3 has 15 amino acids. CDR1 and CDR2 from the germline V gene are SGHKS and YYEKEE (reference sequence). CDR3 nucleotide sequence: TGTGCCAGCAGCTTGTCCGCGAATGACAATTATGGCTACACCTTC. It is translated as CASSLSANDNYGYTF.

The rearrangement links TRBV11-1 to TRBJ1-1, with 7 bases identical to TRBD1. Looked up from germline, CDR1 is SGHAT and CDR2 is FQDESV (reference sequence). J gave up 3 bases and V 3 bases, and 4 bases lay outside the gene matches. CDR3 size: 14 residues. The chain's CDR3 is CASSFYDRDTEAFF. The CDR3 coding sequence is TGTGCCAGCAGCTTCTATGACAGGGACACTGAAGCTTTCTTT.

The chain joins TRBV3-1 (or the pseudogene TRBV3-2) to TRBJ2-1; 11 positions match TRBD2. The CDR3 extends over 15 amino acids. V lost 0 bases to trimming and J lost 7 bases; unmatched junction nucleotides: 2. Germline assignment: CDR1 LGHDT and CDR2 YNNKEL (reference sequence). CDR3 in DNA: TGTGCCAGCAGCCAAGAGCTAGCGGGGGGTAATGAGCAGTTCTTC. It translates to CASSQELAGGNEQFF.

Concerning this clone itself: Other DNA sequences in this sample translate to the same CDR3. The chain carries TRBV7-9 and TRBJ2-2; TRBD2 agrees at 12 bases. Germline CDR1 and CDR2: SEHNR and FQNEAQ (reference sequence). The CDR3 totals 15 residues. J gave up 5 bases and V 5 bases, and 3 bases lay outside the gene matches. The CDR3 coding sequence is TGTGCCAGCAGCCCCGGACTAGCGGGAACCGGGGAGCTGTTTTTT. Translating it yields CASSPGLAGTGELFF. Full variable domain (outside the CDR3, taken from reference TRBV7-9 and TRBJ2-2): DTGVSQNPRHKITKRGQNVTFRCDPISEHNRLYWYRQTLGQGPEFLTYFQNEAQLEKSRLLSDRFSAERPKGSFSTLEIQRTEQGDSAMYLCASSPGLAGTGELFFGEGSRLTVL.

This chain joins TRBV28 and TRBJ1-5; TRBD1 matches 8 bases. The ends lost 8 bases at V and 5 bases at J; junction bases unmatched: 8. Germline CDR1 is MDHEN and CDR2 is SYDVKM. This CDR3 region has 14 residues. The CDR3, as DNA: TGTGCCAGCCGTACGGGACAGGTAGATCAGCCCCAGCATTTT. Translation gives CASRTGQVDQPQHF.

This chain joins TRBV11-2 and TRBJ2-5, with a possible D match to TRBD2 (5 bases). Per the germline V gene, CDR1 is SGHAT and CDR2 is FQNNGV. The V end lost 3 bases, the J end lost 2 bases, and 7 bases lay between the germline ends. The CDR3 is 13 residues long. CDR3 region: CASSFPGQETQYF. The CDR3 coding sequence is TGTGCCAGCAGCTTCCCGGGACAAGAGACCCAGTACTTC.

This clone came up once. This chain connects TRBV4-1 to TRBJ2-7, with D perhaps matching TRBD2 (6 bases). Trimming stripped 3 bases from V and 0 bases from J, with 15 bases between. Per germline, CDR1 MGHRA and CDR2 YSYEKL. This CDR3 region has 16 residues. The CDR3 bases are TGCGCCAGCAGCCACAACCGGGACTCTAGCTCCTACGAGCAGTACTTC. Its protein product is CASSHNRDSSSYEQYF.

V and J are TRBV11-2 and TRBJ2-1; 9 bases align to TRBD1. CDR1 is SGHAT and CDR2 is FQNNGV in the germline V gene. V dropped 4 bases and J dropped 6; count of bases not matched to a gene: 10. The CDR3 runs 16 residues. CDR3 nucleotide sequence: TGTGCCAGCAGCTCATACAGGGGGCGGTTTATCAATGAGCAGTTCTTC. Its translation is CASSSYRGRFINEQFF.

This chain connects TRBV21-1 to TRBJ1-5; the D segment call TRBD1 is taken from the table without a DNA check. TRBV21-1 is noted as a pseudogene. This CDR3 is built from 16 residues. The CDR3 DNA reads TGTGCCAGCGCGGACCCGGGACAGAATAGCAATCAGCCCCAGCATTTT. It translates to CASADPGQNSNQPQHF.

This chain links TRBV2 with TRBJ1-4; 7 nucleotides match TRBD1. V lost 2 bases, J lost 8 bases, and 2 bases stayed unmatched. This CDR3 has 13 residues. The germline CDR1 and CDR2 sequences are SNHLY and FYNNEI. As DNA, the CDR3 is TGTGCCAGCAGTGAAAGGGGGCGAGAAAAACTGTTTTTT. Protein sequence: CASSERGREKLFF.

The chain carries TRBV29-1 and TRBJ2-1; D might be TRBD2 (6 bases). Looked up from germline, CDR1 is SQVTM and CDR2 is ANQGSEA. The V end was cut by 4 bases, the J end by 5 bases, with 9 bases between. CDR3 length: 12 residues. The CDR3 sequence: CSVARGDNEQFF. CDR3 in DNA: TGCAGCGTTGCGCGGGGTGACAATGAGCAGTTCTTC.

This chain connects TRBV4-3 to TRBJ1-2; 7 bases fit TRBD1. J lost 7 bases, V lost 3 bases, and 5 bases had no gene match. The CDR3 is 13 amino acids. CDR1 is LGHNA and CDR2 is YSLEER in the germline V gene. The CDR3 sequence is CASSHYDRAGYTF. Here the CDR3 DNA reads TGCGCCAGCAGCCACTACGACAGGGCTGGCTACACCTTC.

V and J are TRBV28 and TRBJ1-3; TRBD1 might be the D (6 bases). Germline CDR1 and CDR2: MDHEN and SYDVKM. This CDR3 has 16 residues. V was shortened by 6 bases and J by 3 bases, with 18 bases between the two germline ends. The CDR3 region has the DNA TGTGCCAGCAGGTCAACACAGGGAAGAGGTGGAAACACCATATATTTT. Protein product: CASRSTQGRGGNTIYF.

A word on this clone: Other DNA sequences of this sample code for an identical CDR3. V usage is TRBV7-2 and J usage is TRBJ2-7; D is undetermined. The V and J ends lost 2 bases and 2 bases respectively, with 10 bases between them. CDR1 and CDR2 from the germline V gene are SGHTA and FQGNSA. The CDR3 loop spans 14 amino acids. CDR3 region: CASSLSGGAYEQYF. The DNA for the CDR3 is TGTGCCAGCAGCTTATCTGGCGGAGCCTACGAGCAGTACTTC.

This clone was seen a few times. The chain has TRBV5-6 and TRBJ2-7; D unresolved. The CDR3 extends over 13 amino acids. Deletions cut 2 bases from V and 4 bases from J, with 10 bases between. Germline-derived CDR1 and CDR2 are SGHDT and YYEEEE. In DNA form, the CDR3 reads TGTGCCAGCAGCTTTCGCGGAAATTACGAGCAGTACTTC. Its translation: CASSFRGNYEQYF.

The chain uses TRBV28 and TRBJ1-1; maybe TRBD1 (6 bases). The V end lost 4 bases, the J end lost 0 bases, and 12 bases lay between the germline ends. CDR1 MDHEN and CDR2 SYDVKM come from the germline V gene. The CDR3 is made up of 15 amino acids. The CDR3 spells CASSSHTGMNTEAFF. In DNA, the CDR3 is TGTGCCAGCAGTTCCCACACAGGGATGAACACTGAAGCTTTCTTT.

The chain is built from TRBV28 and TRBJ1-5; TRBD1 might be the D (5 bases). CDR3 size: 16 residues. Trimming removed 2 bases from V and 1 base from J, with 12 bases in between. Germline CDR1 and CDR2: MDHEN and SYDVKM. The CDR3 DNA follows: TGTGCCAGCAGTTTAGGATGGGGCGAGAGCAATCAGCCCCAGCATTTT. This translates into CASSLGWGESNQPQHF.

This clone turned up a few times. The chain is built from TRBV4-2 and TRBJ1-2, with D possibly matching TRBD1 (6 bases). V lost 0 bases and J 4 bases, leaving 12 bases between the germline ends. Germline V gives CDR1 LGHNA, CDR2 YNFKEQ. The CDR3 runs 15 residues. The CDR3 reads CASSQEGTLSYGYTF. As DNA, the CDR3 is TGTGCCAGCAGCCAAGAGGGGACACTTAGCTATGGCTACACCTTC.

V usage is TRBV28 and J usage is TRBJ1-1; TRBD1 aligns across 8 bases. CDR1 is MDHEN, CDR2 SYDVKM, per germline. J gave up 4 bases and V 2 bases, and 6 bases lay outside the gene matches. The CDR3 spans 15 residues. The CDR3 DNA reads as TGTGCCAGCAGTTTAGGCCGGACAGGGCCCACTGAAGCTTTCTTT. Translated, it gives CASSLGRTGPTEAFF.